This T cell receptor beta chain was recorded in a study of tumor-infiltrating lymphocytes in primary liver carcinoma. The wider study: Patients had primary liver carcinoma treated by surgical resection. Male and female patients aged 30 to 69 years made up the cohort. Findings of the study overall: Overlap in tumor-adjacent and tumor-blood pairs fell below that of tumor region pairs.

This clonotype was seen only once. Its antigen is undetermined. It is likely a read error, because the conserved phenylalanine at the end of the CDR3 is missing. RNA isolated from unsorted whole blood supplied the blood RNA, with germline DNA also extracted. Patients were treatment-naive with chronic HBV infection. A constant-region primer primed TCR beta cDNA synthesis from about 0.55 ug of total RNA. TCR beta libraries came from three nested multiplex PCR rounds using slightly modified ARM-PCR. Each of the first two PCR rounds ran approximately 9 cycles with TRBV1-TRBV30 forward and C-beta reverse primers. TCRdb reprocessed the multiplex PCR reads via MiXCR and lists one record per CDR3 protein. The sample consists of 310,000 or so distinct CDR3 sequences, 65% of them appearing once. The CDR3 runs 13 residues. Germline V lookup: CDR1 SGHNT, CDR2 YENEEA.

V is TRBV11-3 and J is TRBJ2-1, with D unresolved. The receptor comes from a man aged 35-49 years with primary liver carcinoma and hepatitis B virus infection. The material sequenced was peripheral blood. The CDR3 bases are TGTACCAGCAGCTCGGTTCCAGGCAATGAGCAGTTCTTA. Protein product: CTSSSVPGNEQFL.